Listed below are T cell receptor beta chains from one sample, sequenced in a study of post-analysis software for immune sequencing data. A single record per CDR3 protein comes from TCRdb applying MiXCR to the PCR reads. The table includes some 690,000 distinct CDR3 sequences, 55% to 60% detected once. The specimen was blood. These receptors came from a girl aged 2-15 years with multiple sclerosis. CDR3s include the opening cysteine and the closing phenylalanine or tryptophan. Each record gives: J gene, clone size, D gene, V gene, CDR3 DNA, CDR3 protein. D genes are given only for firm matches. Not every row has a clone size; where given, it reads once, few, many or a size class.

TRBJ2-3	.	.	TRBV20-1	TGCAGTGCTAGAGATCAAAAGGATACGCAGTATTTT	CSARDQKDTQYF
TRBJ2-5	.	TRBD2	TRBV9	TGTGCCAGCAGCGTAGACCTGGGAGGGGAGACCCAGTACTTC	CASSVDLGGETQYF
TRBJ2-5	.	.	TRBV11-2	TGTGCCAGCAGCTTAGACCGGGGGTCCCCCCAAGAGACCCAGTACTTC	CASSLDRGSPQETQYF
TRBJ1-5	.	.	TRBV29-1	TGCAGCGTGCTCCTCCGTGGGGATAGCAATCAGCCCCAGCATTTT	CSVLLRGDSNQPQHF
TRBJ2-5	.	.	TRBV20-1	TGCAGTGCTAGATACTCGGGATCCTACAATGAGCAGTACTTC	CSARYSGSYNEQYF
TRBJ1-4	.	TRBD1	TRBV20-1	TGCAGTGCAGCGGGACAGTCTAATGAAAAACTGTTTTTT	CSAAGQSNEKLFF
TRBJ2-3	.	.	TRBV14	TGTGCCAGCAGCCTAGGACCCTGGGGTACGCAGTATTTT	CASSLGPWGTQYF
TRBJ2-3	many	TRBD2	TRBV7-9	TGTGCCAGCAGCTTAGGACTAGCGGGAAGCACAGATACGCAGTATTTT	CASSLGLAGSTDTQYF
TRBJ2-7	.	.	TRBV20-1	TGCAGTGCTAAAACTGGGAGCAACTACGAGCAGTACTTC	CSAKTGSNYEQYF
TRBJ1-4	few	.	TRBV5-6	TGTGCCAGCAGCTTGGGACCACAGGGTTCGGGAAAACTGTTTTTT	CASSLGPQGSGKLFF
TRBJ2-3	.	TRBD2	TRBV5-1	TGCGCCAGCAGCTTGGCTAGCGGGCGTGATACGCAGTATTTT	CASSLASGRDTQYF
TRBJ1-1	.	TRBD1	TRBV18	TGTGCCAGCTCACCAACTTTGGACAGGGCGGGCACTGAAGCTTTCTTT	CASSPTLDRAGTEAFF
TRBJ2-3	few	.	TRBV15	TGTGCCACCAGCAGAGATTTCGGGGATTTAGATACGCAGTATTTT	CATSRDFGDLDTQYF
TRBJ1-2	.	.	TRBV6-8	TGTGCCAGCAGTGCTGGAGAAACTCCCTATGGCTACACCTTC	CASSAGETPYGYTF
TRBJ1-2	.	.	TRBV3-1	TGTGCCAGCAGCCGAAACGGGGTTAACTATGGCTACACCTTC	CASSRNGVNYGYTF
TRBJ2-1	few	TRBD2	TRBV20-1	TGCAGTGCTAGGAGCGGGGGAAATAATGAGCAGTTCTTC	CSARSGGNNEQFF
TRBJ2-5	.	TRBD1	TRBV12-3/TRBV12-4	TGTGCCAGCGGGACGACAGGGCACGAGACCCAGTACTTC	CASGTTGHETQYF
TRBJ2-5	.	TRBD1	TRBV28	TGTGCCAGCAGTTTCGGACAGGGGGCCCAAGAGACCCAGTACTTC	CASSFGQGAQETQYF
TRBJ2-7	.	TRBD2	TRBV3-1	TGTGCCAGCAGCCTACGAGCGGGAGGCCGCTACAATGAGCAGTACTTC	CASSLRAGGRYNEQYF
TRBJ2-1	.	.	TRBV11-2	TGTGCCAGCAGCTTACAGGACGATGAGCAGTTCTTC	CASSLQDDEQFF
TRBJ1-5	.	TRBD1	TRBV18	TGTGCCAGCTCACCAATCGGACAGGGGAGGAATCAGCCCCAGCATTTT	CASSPIGQGRNQPQHF
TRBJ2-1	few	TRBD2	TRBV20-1	TGCAGTGCTAGAATGGCGGGAGGGCCTGGGGAGCAGTTCTTC	CSARMAGGPGEQFF
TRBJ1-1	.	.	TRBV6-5	TGTGCCAGCAGCCCGAGGGCCCAGAACACTGAAGCTTTCTTT	CASSPRAQNTEAFF
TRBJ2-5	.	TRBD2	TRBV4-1	TGCGCCAGCAGCCAAGATGCTAGCGGAAACCAAGAGACCCAGTACTTC	CASSQDASGNQETQYF
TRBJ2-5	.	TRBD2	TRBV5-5	TGTGCCAGCAGCTTCCCGGGTAGCGGGGGCCCCAGCGACTCAGAGACCCAGTACTTC	CASSFPGSGGPSDSETQYF
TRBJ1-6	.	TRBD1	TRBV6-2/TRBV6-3	TGTGCCAGCGCTAACCGGGACAGGGACCTGCTGCCCCTCCACTTT	CASANRDRDLLPLHF
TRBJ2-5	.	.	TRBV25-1	TGTGCCAGCAGTGAATCCGAGGGAGTGGAGTACTTC	CASSESEGVEYF
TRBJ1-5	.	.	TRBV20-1	TGCAGTGCTAGAGATTTGGGAAGGAGGAGTAGCAATCAGCCCCAGCATTTT	CSARDLGRRSSNQPQHF
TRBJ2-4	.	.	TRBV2	TGTGCCAGCAGGGTCTTAATTGGCAGCAAGAACATTCAGTACTTC	CASRVLIGSKNIQYF
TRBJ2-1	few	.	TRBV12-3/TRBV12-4	TGTGCCAGCAGTTTAAGCGGTGAGGCCTACAATGAGCAGTTCTTC	CASSLSGEAYNEQFF
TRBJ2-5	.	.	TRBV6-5	TGTGCCAGCAGCCAAGCCGGGACTCTTGCGGTAGAGACCCAGTACTTC	CASSQAGTLAVETQYF
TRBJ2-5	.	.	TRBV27	TGTGCCAGCAGGCGCGGAGCGGAGGAGACCCAGTACTTC	CASRRGAEETQYF
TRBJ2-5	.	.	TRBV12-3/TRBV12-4	TGTGCCAGCAGTCGAGGGGGAGAGACCCAGTACTTC	CASSRGGETQYF
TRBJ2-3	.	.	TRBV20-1	TGCAGTGTCCGGGACCCCGGGACAGATACGCAGTATTTT	CSVRDPGTDTQYF
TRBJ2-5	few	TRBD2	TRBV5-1	TGCGCCAGCAGCTCATCGGGGGGACTAGCGGGAGGAGGCGAGACCCAGTACTTC	CASSSSGGLAGGGETQYF
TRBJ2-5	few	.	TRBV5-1	TGCGCCAGCAGCTTGGGAGGGGCCCTTCAAGAGACCCAGTACTTC	CASSLGGALQETQYF
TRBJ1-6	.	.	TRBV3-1	TGTGCCAGCAGCCAAGGACAGGTGAATTCACCCCTCCACTTT	CASSQGQVNSPLHF
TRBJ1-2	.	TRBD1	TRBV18	TGTGCCAGCTCACCAGCCGGGACAGGGGGCGGCTACACCTTC	CASSPAGTGGGYTF
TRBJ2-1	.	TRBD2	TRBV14	TGTGCCAGCAGCCAAGTGATCGGGTTAGCGGGAGGGCAGAGTAATGAGCAGTTCTTC	CASSQVIGLAGGQSNEQFF
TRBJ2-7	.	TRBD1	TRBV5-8	TGTGCCAGCAGCTTGGAGGGACAGGGCTTGGACGAGCAGTACTTC	CASSLEGQGLDEQYF
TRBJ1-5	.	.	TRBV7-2	TGTGCCAGCAGCTTAGATCCGGACCCGGGGGGTCAGCCCCAGCATTTT	CASSLDPDPGGQPQHF
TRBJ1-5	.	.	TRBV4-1	TGCGCCAGCAGCCAAGCGTCAGGGTTTCAGCCCCAGCATTTT	CASSQASGFQPQHF
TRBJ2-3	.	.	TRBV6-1	TGTGCCAGCAGGGTCAAACAGTCCCCTAGCACAGATACGCAGTATTTT	CASRVKQSPSTDTQYF
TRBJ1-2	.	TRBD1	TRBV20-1	TGCAGTGCTAGACCCGGACAGGAGAACTATGGCTACACCTTC	CSARPGQENYGYTF
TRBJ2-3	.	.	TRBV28	TGTGCCAGCAGTTTGTCCGGGAGAGTGGCTGATACGCAGTATTTT	CASSLSGRVADTQYF
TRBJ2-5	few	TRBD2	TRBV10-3	TGTGCCATCCGGGGCGGGAGCGGCGAGACCCAGTACTTC	CAIRGGSGETQYF
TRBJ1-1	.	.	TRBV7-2	TGTGCCAGCAGCTACCTACGCAACGGACAGACTGAAGCTTTCTTT	CASSYLRNGQTEAFF